These 22 T cell receptor beta chains were all obtained from the same sample, sequenced in a study of blood T cells in healthy people across ages (dated by TCRdb to the mid-2010s). Library prep was done by 5' RACE. The instrument was an Illumina HiSeq 2500. A second PCR of about 6 to 11 cycles was performed with a sample-barcoded 5' primer and a J-beta primer mix. The public reads were reanalyzed by TCRdb: fastp trimming at Q25, MiXCR alignment, in-frame beta chains only. Every distinct CDR3 protein forms one entry, paired with its most common genes and DNA. The sample records under 800,000 distinct CDR3 sequences, under 25% of which are singletons. Of the sample, approximately 3.6% falls within the top ten clones. Sequences were obtained from blood. These TCRs come from a man aged 65 to 85 in good health.

This clonotype was counted only a few times. CDR3 in amino acids: CASSPVSGETQYF. For the CDR3, the DNA is TGTGCCAGCTCACCAGTTAGCGGGGAGACCCAGTACTTC. The V and J genes are TRBV18 and TRBJ2-5; 7 nucleotides line up with TRBD2. Trimming at V came to 2 bases and at J to 5 bases, leaving 2 bases not matched to a gene. CDR1 is KGHSH and CDR2 is LQKENI in the germline V gene. The CDR3 length is 13 residues.

The CDR3 coding sequence is TGTGCCAGCAGCCAAGACTCGGCAGTCTATAGCAATCAGCCCCAGCATTTT. This gives the protein CASSQDSAVYSNQPQHF. The chain employs TRBV4-2 and TRBJ1-5; D unclear. V was shortened by 0 bases and J by 0 bases, with 12 bases between the two germline ends. The germline V gene encodes CDR1 LGHNA and CDR2 YNFKEQ. This CDR3 spans 17 amino acids.

This clonotype was picked up many times. The rearrangement joins TRBV4-3 to TRBJ2-7, with 10 bases fitting TRBD1. There are 19 residues in the CDR3. Germline V lookup: CDR1 LGHNA, CDR2 YSLEER. J gave up 2 bases and V 0 bases, and 13 bases lay outside the gene matches. CDR3 sequence: CASSQDYETGGSRTYEQYF. In DNA form, the CDR3 reads TGCGCCAGCAGCCAAGATTATGAGACAGGGGGCAGCCGAACCTACGAGCAGTACTTC.

DNA for the CDR3: TGTGCCACTACCCCGATGGGGACAGGGGATTTGAATGAGCAGTTCTTC. Translation gives CATTPMGTGDLNEQFF. This chain joins TRBV6-1 and TRBJ2-5; 10 nucleotides line up with TRBD1. The J call may be faulty, since TRBJ2-1 better matches the DNA end. This CDR3 region has 16 residues. The germline gives CDR1 MNHNS, CDR2 SASEGT.

Only a few counts were recorded for this clonotype. This chain links TRBV28 with TRBJ2-7; TRBD2 matches 8 bases. Per the germline V gene, CDR1 is MDHEN and CDR2 is SYDVKM. The CDR3 covers 15 residues. V gave up 5 bases and J gave up 2 bases; unmatched junction bases: 8. The CDR3 loop reads CASSQGLGGAYEQYF. CDR3 sequence (DNA): TGTGCCAGCAGTCAGGGACTAGGAGGAGCCTACGAGCAGTACTTC.

The gene calls are TRBV7-2 and TRBJ2-1; tentatively, D is TRBD1 (5 bases). The CDR3 covers 14 residues. Germline CDR1 and CDR2: SGHTA and FQGNSA. V lost 0 bases and J 5 bases, leaving 8 bases between the germline ends. The CDR3 DNA sequence: TGTGCCAGCAGCTTAGCGGGGCCCAACAATGAGCAGTTCTTC. This sequence encodes CASSLAGPNNEQFF.

J is TRBJ2-1 and V is TRBV6-1; TRBD2 might be the D (6 bases). This CDR3 spans 14 amino acids. Trimming left V 6 bases short and J 8 bases short, with 17 bases between. Germline V lookup: CDR1 MNHNS, CDR2 SASEGT. The CDR3, as DNA: TGTGCCAGCAGACGGGGAGGAAAGGAGGATGAGCAGTTCTTC. Residues: CASRRGGKEDEQFF.

V usage is TRBV2 and J usage is TRBJ1-4, with 8 bases lining up with TRBD1. This CDR3 spans 16 amino acids. J was trimmed by 0 bases and V by 3 bases; bases with no gene match: 3. CDR1 is SNHLY and CDR2 is FYNNEI in the germline V gene. In DNA, the CDR3 is TGTGCCAGCAGTGATCAGGGGGCCGCAACTAATGAAAAACTGTTTTTT. Amino acids: CASSDQGAATNEKLFF.

This clonotype was counted a few times. This chain connects TRBV7-9 to TRBJ2-5; tentatively, D is TRBD1 (5 bases). The V gene lost 0 bases and the J gene lost 4 bases, with 12 bases spanning the gap. Looked up from germline, CDR1 is SEHNR and CDR2 is FQNEAQ (reference sequence). This CDR3 is 15 amino acids long. CDR3 in amino acids: CASSLAWGNRETQYF. CDR3 DNA sequence: TGTGCCAGCAGCTTAGCGTGGGGCAATAGAGAGACCCAGTACTTC. The whole variable domain, filled in from reference TRBV7-9 and TRBJ2-5, reads DTGVSQNPRHKITKRGQNVTFRCDPISEHNRLYWYRQTLGQGPEFLTYFQNEAQLEKSRLLSDRFSAERPKGSFSTLEIQRTEQGDSAMYLCASSLAWGNRETQYFGPGTRLLVL.

The chain carries TRBV20-1 and TRBJ1-5; possible D gene TRBD1, 6 bases. The V gene's germline CDR1 is DFQATT and CDR2 SNEGSKA (reference sequence). The CDR3 consists of 14 residues. Trimming left V 3 bases short and J 1 base short, with 10 bases between. CDR3 in amino acids: CSASVGTSNQPQHF. The CDR3 nucleotides are TGCAGTGCTAGTGTGGGGACAAGCAATCAGCCCCAGCATTTT.

A remark on this clonotype: No conserved phenylalanine or tryptophan ends this CDR3, so it is likely a read error. The V gene is TRBV14, the J gene TRBJ1-1; the D gene is possibly TRBD1 (5 bases). This CDR3 spans 14 amino acids. The germline V and J ends were trimmed by 6 bases and 0 bases, with 11 bases remaining between them. The V gene's germline CDR1 is SGHDN and CDR2 FVKESK. CDR3 region: CASRSDTLNTEAFS. CDR3 sequence (DNA): TGTGCCAGCAGATCGGACACCCTGAACACTGAAGCTTTCTCT.

This clonotype was seen only a few times. The CDR3 bases are TGTGCCATCAGTGAGTCGACACACAGGGCCGACGAGCAGTACTTC. Its protein product is CAISESTHRADEQYF. The chain carries TRBV10-3 and TRBJ2-7; D possibly corresponds to TRBD1 (6 bases). The CDR3 extends over 15 amino acids. Looked up from germline, CDR1 is ENHRY and CDR2 is SYGVKD. V was cut by 0 bases and J by 5 bases, with 14 bases left in between.

This sequence joins TRBV5-1 and TRBJ2-1; maybe TRBD2 (6 bases). Germline V gene data show CDR1 as SGHRS and CDR2 as YFSETQ. This CDR3 has 14 residues. V dropped 4 bases and J dropped 8 bases, with 16 bases sitting between them. The CDR3 sequence is CASSLGEVVHEQFF. The CDR3 nucleotides read TGCGCCAGCAGCCTGGGGGAGGTTGTTCATGAGCAGTTCTTC.

The chain joins TRBV7-3 to TRBJ2-1, with 7 bases matching TRBD2. J lost 2 bases, V lost 1 base, and 2 bases had no gene match. The CDR3 covers 15 residues. In germline, CDR1 is SGHTA, CDR2 FQGTGA. The CDR3 here is CASSLKTSPYNEQFF. DNA of the CDR3: TGTGCCAGCAGCTTAAAGACTAGCCCCTACAATGAGCAGTTCTTC.

There are a few counts of this clonotype. The V and J genes are TRBV6-2 or TRBV6-3 and TRBJ1-6; D gene uncertain. Trimming removed 5 bases at V and 5 bases at J, with 1 base between. The CDR3 spans 11 residues. Germline lookup yields CDR1 MNHEY and CDR2 SVGEGT. CDR3 bases: TGTGCCAGCAGTAATAATTCACCCCTCCACTTT. Amino acids: CASSNNSPLHF.

In this sample, this clonotype turned up a few times. The rearrangement uses TRBV20-1 and TRBJ1-5; no firm D call. CDR1 and CDR2 from the germline V gene are DFQATT and SNEGSKA (reference sequence). The CDR3 is made up of 14 amino acids. Trimming cost V 6 bases and J 0 bases, with 12 bases left between them. CDR3 coding DNA: TGCAGTGCCCACCCAAAGTATAGCAATCAGCCCCAGCATTTT. It is translated as CSAHPKYSNQPQHF.

This clonotype was observed a few times. The chain couples TRBV28 to TRBJ2-1; 7 positions agree with TRBD2. In germline, CDR1 is MDHEN, CDR2 SYDVKM. V lost 8 bases to trimming and J lost 4 bases; unmatched junction nucleotides: 8. The CDR3 totals 14 residues. The CDR3, as DNA: TGTGCCAGCCAAGCCGGGACTACTTACAATGAGCAGTTCTTC. Translated: CASQAGTTYNEQFF.

This clonotype was counted many times. CDR3 region: CATSRDGTSGRKEQFF. CDR3 coding DNA: TGTGCCACCAGCAGAGATGGGACTAGCGGGAGAAAAGAGCAGTTCTTC. The chain links TRBV15 to TRBJ2-1, with 14 positions matching TRBD2. Germline V gene lookup returns CDR1 LNHNV and CDR2 YYDKDF (reference sequence). This CDR3 spans 16 amino acids. J was trimmed by 10 bases and V by 0 bases; bases with no gene match: 5.

Details on this clonotype: The junction shows a germline mismatch at one end, possibly a read error. This sequence joins TRBV29-1 and TRBJ2-5, with 8 bases identical to TRBD2. The end of the DNA fits TRBJ2-1 better, so the J call may be wrong. CDR3 length: 15 amino acids. Per germline, CDR1 SQVTM and CDR2 ANQGSEA. The CDR3, as DNA: TGCAGCGTTGAAGGGTATCGGGGGGGATACAATGGGCAGTTCTTC. Encoded protein: CSVEGYRGGYNGQFF.

V gene TRBV20-1 combines with J gene TRBJ1-3; D not certain. This CDR3 is 13 amino acids long. Germline V gives CDR1 DFQATT, CDR2 SNEGSKA (reference sequence). V was clipped by 4 bases and J by 4 bases, with 11 bases between them. CDR3 protein: CSATGGVGNTIYF. The CDR3 DNA reads as TGCAGTGCTACGGGTGGCGTCGGAAACACCATATATTTT.

The V call is TRBV27, the J call TRBJ2-3; the match to TRBD2 covers 9 bases. Trimming at V came to 5 bases and at J to 3 bases, leaving 15 bases not matched to a gene. Looked up from germline, CDR1 is MNHEY and CDR2 is SMNVEV (reference sequence). The CDR3 consists of 18 residues. CDR3 loop: CASSPEGWSSGNTDTQYF. The DNA for the CDR3 is TGTGCCAGCAGTCCAGAGGGTTGGTCTAGCGGGAATACAGATACGCAGTATTTT.

The chain links TRBV9 to TRBJ2-1, with 10 bases identical to TRBD2. The CDR3 loop spans 16 amino acids. The germline gives CDR1 SGDLS, CDR2 YYNGEE. V was clipped by 1 base and J by 6 bases; unmatched bases: 7. The CDR3 DNA reads TGTGCCAGCAGCGTAACCTCTAGCGGGAGTGTCAATGAGCAGTTCTTC. Translating gives CASSVTSSGSVNEQFF.